At least ten counts were recorded for the clone carrying this T cell receptor beta chain. The time point was: newly diagnosed GD, antithyroid drugs for less than 3 months. PBMCs were the source of the RNA used for TCR sequencing. CDR3 regions were amplified by Arm-PCR using iRepertoire HTBI primers to build TCR beta libraries. TCRdb ran MiXCR on the multiplex PCR reads and lists one entry per CDR3 protein. The table lists 350,000 to 500,000 distinct CDR3 sequences, roughly 15% of them singletons. The data derive from a study of regulatory T cells in long-lasting Graves disease. CDR1 is LGHDT, CDR2 YNNKEL, per germline (reference sequence). The V segment lost 5 bases and the J segment 11 bases; nucleotides outside the gene matches: 10. This CDR3 comprises 13 residues. The same data also contributed to another study, on T cells in Graves' hyperthyroidism and ophthalmopathy. That source notes: TCR CDR3 regions were first amplified by RT-PCR with HTBI primers. Most thyroid clonotypes expanded above 0.001 were also detected in blood. The model identified upcoming ophthalmopathy a median around 7.1 months ahead of onset.

The sequenced sample was peripheral blood mononuclear cells (PBMCs), obtained at new diagnosis, from a patient treated with antithyroid drugs. The genes are TRBV3-1 and TRBJ1-1; TRBD1 aligns across 8 bases. This sequence was found in a woman aged 45-65 years with Graves disease. CDR3 sequence reads: CASSSGTGNDAFF. The CDR3 coding sequence is TGTGCCAGCAGCTCCGGGACAGGCAACGACGCTTTCTTT.